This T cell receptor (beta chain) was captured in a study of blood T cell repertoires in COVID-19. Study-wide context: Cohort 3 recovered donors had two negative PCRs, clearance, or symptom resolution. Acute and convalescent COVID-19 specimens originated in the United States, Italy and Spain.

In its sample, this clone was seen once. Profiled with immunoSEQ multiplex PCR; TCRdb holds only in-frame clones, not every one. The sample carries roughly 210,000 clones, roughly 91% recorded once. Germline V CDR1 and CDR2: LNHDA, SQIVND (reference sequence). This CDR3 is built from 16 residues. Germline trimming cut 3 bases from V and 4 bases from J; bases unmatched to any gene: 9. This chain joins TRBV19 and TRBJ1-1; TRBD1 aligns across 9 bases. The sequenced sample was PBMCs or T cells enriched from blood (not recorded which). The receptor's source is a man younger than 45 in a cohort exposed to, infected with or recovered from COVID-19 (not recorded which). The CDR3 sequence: CASSITGGRSSTEAFF. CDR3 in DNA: TGTGCCAGTAGTATCACAGGGGGCCGTAGCAGCACTGAAGCTTTCTTT.